In its sample, the clone carrying this T cell receptor beta chain ranks as large. The antigen is unknown. The CDR3 length is 11 residues. The V gene's germline CDR1 is SQVTM and CDR2 ANQGSEA. The J segment lost 5 bases and the V segment lost 3 bases, leaving 1 base of the junction unmatched. Treatment meaning: PENTA 11 planned treatment interruption arm or continuous ART arm. The data belong to a study of HIV-infected children after antiretroviral therapy interruption. The overall study: Continuous-treatment samples came from weeks 0, 48 and 150.

Notes on the study in general: Naive CD4+ CDR3 sharing between time points fell after interruption began.

RNA-based 3' RACE libraries used unique molecular identifiers. From the 3' RACE reads, TCRdb called clonotypes with MiXCR, one entry per CDR3 protein. Seen here are 15,000 to 16,000 distinct CDR3 sequences, less than 4% observed once, and the top ten hold 5% to 6%. The rearrangement joins TRBV29-1 to TRBJ2-7; 7 bases are shared with TRBD2. The TCR sequence derives from a child aged 2-17 years with HIV. Sequenced material: CD45RA+ CD4+ T cells from PBMCs, taken from a donor given antiretroviral therapy, either interrupted or continuous. Subset described: naive CD4+ CD45RA+ CD45RO- T cells. The CDR3 nucleotides are TGCAGCGTTGAGAGCGGGAACGAGCAGTACTTC. Its protein is CSVESGNEQYF.